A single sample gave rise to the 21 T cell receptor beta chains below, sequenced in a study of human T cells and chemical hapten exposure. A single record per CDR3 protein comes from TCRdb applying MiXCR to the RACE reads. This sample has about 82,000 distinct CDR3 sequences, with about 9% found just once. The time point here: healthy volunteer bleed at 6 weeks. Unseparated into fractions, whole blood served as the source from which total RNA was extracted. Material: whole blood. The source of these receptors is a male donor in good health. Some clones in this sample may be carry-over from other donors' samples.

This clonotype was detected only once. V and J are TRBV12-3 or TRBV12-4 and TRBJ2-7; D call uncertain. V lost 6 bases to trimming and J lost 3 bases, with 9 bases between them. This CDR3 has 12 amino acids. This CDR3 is CASSRDFYEQYF. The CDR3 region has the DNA TGTGCCAGCAGCCGAGATTTCTACGAGCAGTACTTC.

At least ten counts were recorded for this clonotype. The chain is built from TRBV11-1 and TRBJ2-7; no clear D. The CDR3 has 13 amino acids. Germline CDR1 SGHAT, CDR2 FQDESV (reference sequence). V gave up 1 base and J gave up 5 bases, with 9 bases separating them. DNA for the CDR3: TGTGCCAGCAGCTTAGGGGGTGGCAACGAGCAGTACTTC. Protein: CASSLGGGNEQYF.

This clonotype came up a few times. CDR3 sequence (DNA): TGTGCCAGCACCCTAGCGGGAGAGGGTGAGCAGTTCTTC. Translated: CASTLAGEGEQFF. J is TRBJ2-1 and V is TRBV2; 10 bases line up with TRBD2. Germline V gene sequence: CDR1 SNHLY, CDR2 FYNNEI. V was pared by 7 bases and J by 9 bases, with 6 bases of the junction left unmatched. The CDR3 is made up of 13 amino acids.

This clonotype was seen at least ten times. Written as DNA, the CDR3 is TGTGCCAGCAGCCAAGAGCTAGCGGCCAAAAACATTCAGTACTTC. It encodes CASSQELAAKNIQYF. J is TRBJ2-4 and V is TRBV3-1, with D possibly matching TRBD2 (6 bases). Trimming removed 0 bases from V and 1 base from J, with 7 bases in between. This CDR3 region has 15 residues. Germline CDR1 and CDR2: LGHDT and YNNKEL (reference sequence).

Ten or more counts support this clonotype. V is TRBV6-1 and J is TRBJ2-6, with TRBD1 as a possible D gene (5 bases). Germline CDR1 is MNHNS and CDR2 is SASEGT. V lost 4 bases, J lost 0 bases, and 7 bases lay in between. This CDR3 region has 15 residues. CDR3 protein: CASSGQSSGANVLTF. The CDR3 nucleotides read TGTGCCAGCAGTGGACAGTCCTCTGGGGCCAACGTCCTGACTTTC.

The CDR3 DNA is TGCAGTGCTAGAGATGTAAGAGCAAATGAGCAGTTCTTC. Its protein product is CSARDVRANEQFF. The chain combines TRBV20-1 with TRBJ2-1; D unresolved. Trimming took 0 bases from V and 7 from J, leaving 10 bases between them. The CDR3 sequence is 13 residues long. CDR1 is DFQATT and CDR2 is SNEGSKA in the germline V gene (reference sequence).

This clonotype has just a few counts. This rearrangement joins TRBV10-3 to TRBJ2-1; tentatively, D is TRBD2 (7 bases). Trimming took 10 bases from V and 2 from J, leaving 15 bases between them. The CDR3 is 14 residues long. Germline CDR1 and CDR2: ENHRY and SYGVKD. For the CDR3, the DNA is TGTGCCAGTAGGGGGGGCAACCCCTACAATGAGCAGTTCTTC. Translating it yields CASRGGNPYNEQFF.

The CDR3: CASSQEAGATADTQYF. CDR3 coding DNA: TGCGCCAGCAGCCAAGAGGCGGGAGCAACAGCAGATACGCAGTATTTT. This sequence joins TRBV4-1 and TRBJ2-3; 7 bases align to TRBD2. V gave up 0 bases and J gave up 4 bases; unmatched junction bases: 7. The CDR3 has 16 amino acids. Germline-derived CDR1 and CDR2 are MGHRA and YSYEKL.

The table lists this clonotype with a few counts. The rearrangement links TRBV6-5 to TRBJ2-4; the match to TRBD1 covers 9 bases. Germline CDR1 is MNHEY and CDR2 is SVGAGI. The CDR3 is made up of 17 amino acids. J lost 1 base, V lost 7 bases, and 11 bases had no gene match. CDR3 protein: CASKVGQGSGAKNIQYF. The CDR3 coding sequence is TGTGCCAGCAAGGTGGGACAGGGATCGGGGGCCAAAAACATTCAGTACTTC.

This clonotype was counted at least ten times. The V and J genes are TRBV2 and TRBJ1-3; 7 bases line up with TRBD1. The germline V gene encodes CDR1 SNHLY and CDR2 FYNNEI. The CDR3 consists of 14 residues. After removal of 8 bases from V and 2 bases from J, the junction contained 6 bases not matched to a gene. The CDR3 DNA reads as TGTGCCAGCTCTAGGGACAGAACTGGAAACACCATATATTTT. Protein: CASSRDRTGNTIYF.

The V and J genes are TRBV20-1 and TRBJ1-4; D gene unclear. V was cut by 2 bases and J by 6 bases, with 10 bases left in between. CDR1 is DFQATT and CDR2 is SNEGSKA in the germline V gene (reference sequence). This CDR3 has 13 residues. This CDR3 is CSARSQSDEKLFF. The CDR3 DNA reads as TGCAGTGCTAGATCACAATCGGATGAAAAACTGTTTTTT.

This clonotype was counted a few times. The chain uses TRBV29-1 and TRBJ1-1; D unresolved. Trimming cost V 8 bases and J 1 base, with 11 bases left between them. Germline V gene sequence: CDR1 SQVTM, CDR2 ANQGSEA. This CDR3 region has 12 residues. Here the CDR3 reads CSSEETNTEAFF. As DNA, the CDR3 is TGCAGCTCCGAGGAGACGAACACTGAAGCTTTCTTT.

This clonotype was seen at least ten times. This CDR3 reads CASSLSPNGGHSYEQYF. CDR3 DNA: TGTGCCAGCAGTTTAAGTCCCAACGGGGGTCACTCCTACGAGCAGTACTTC. This rearrangement joins TRBV7-6 to TRBJ2-7, with D perhaps matching TRBD2 (6 bases). The CDR3 is 17 amino acids. V was clipped by 6 bases and J by 0 bases, with 21 bases between them. Germline V gene lookup returns CDR1 SGHVS and CDR2 FNYEAQ.

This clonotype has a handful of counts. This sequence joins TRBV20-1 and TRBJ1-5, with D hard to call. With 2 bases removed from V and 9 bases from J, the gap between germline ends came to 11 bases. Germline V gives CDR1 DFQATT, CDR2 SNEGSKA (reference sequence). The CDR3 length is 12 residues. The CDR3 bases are TGCAGTGCTAGAAGTGGCGCAGGGCCCCAGCATTTT. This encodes CSARSGAGPQHF.

The CDR3 is CASSYDGSEQFF. The CDR3 coding sequence is TGTGCCAGCAGTTACGACGGGAGTGAGCAGTTCTTC. This sequence joins TRBV6-2 or TRBV6-3 and TRBJ2-1; D possibly corresponds to TRBD2 (6 bases). CDR1 MNHEY and CDR2 SVGEGT come from the germline V gene. This CDR3 has 12 amino acids. V was shortened by 2 bases and J by 9 bases, with 8 bases between the two germline ends.

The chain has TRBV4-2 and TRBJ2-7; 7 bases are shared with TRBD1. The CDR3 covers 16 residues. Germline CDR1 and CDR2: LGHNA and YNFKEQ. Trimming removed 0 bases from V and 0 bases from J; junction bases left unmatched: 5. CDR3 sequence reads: CASSQDATGSSYEQYF. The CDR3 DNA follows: TGTGCCAGCAGCCAAGATGCGACAGGGAGCTCCTACGAGCAGTACTTC.

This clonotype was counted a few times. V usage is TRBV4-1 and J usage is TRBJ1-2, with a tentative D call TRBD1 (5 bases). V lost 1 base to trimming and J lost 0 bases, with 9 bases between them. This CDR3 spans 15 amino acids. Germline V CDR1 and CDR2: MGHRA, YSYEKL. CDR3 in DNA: TGCGCCAGCAGCCAAGGCGAACAGGCTAACTATGGCTACACCTTC. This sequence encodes CASSQGEQANYGYTF.

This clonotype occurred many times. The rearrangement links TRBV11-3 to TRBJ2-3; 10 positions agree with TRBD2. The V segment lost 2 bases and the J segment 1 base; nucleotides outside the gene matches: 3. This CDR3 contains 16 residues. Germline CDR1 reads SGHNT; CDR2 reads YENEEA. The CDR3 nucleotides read TGTGCCAGCAGCTTAAAGGGGACTAGCGGCACAGATACGCAGTATTTT. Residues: CASSLKGTSGTDTQYF.

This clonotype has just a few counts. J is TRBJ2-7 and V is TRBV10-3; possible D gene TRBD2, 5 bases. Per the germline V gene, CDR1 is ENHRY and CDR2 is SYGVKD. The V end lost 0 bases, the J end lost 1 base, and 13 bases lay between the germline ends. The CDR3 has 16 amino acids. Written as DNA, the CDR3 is TGTGCCATCAGTGAGTCGATACGGGATTTATCCTACGAGCAGTACTTC. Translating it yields CAISESIRDLSYEQYF.

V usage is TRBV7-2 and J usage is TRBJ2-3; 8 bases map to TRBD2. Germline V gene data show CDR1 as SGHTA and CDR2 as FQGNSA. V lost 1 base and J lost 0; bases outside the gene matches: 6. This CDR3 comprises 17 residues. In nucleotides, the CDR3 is TGTGCCAGCAGCTTAGGGACTAGCAGGCCGAGCACAGATACGCAGTATTTT. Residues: CASSLGTSRPSTDTQYF.

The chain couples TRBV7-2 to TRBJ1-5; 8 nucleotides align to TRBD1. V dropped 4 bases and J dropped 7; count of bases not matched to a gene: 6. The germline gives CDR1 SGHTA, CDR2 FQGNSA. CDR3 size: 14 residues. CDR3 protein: CASSSLQGEQPQHF. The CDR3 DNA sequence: TGTGCCAGCAGCTCCCTACAGGGGGAGCAGCCCCAGCATTTT.